The 32 T cell receptor beta chains given below trace back to one sample, sequenced in a study of T cell responses to AZD1222 COVID-19 vaccine. Clones were read by immunoSEQ multiplex PCR, and TCRdb kept only the in-frame ones, dropping some. The sample holds approximately 160,000 clones, approximately 90% seen once. Sequences were derived from peripheral blood, sampled on day 0 of AZD1222 vaccination. The receptors here all came from an adult in good health.

The chain links TRBV11-2 to TRBJ2-7, with no clear D. Per germline, CDR1 SGHAT and CDR2 FQNNGV. Trimming cost V 1 base and J 1 base, with 8 bases left between them. CDR3 length equals 14 residues. The CDR3 nucleotides are TGTGCCAGCAGCTTAGGGCACCAGTCCTACGAGCAGTACTTC. Translation: CASSLGHQSYEQYF.

The V and J genes are TRBV5-1 and TRBJ1-3; TRBD1 is a possible D gene (5 bases). CDR3 size: 14 residues. Trimming removed 3 bases at V and 1 base at J, with 8 bases between. The V gene's germline CDR1 is SGHRS and CDR2 YFSETQ. The CDR3 DNA reads TGCGCCAGCAGCTCCGGGGGATCTGGAAACACCATATATTTT. This translates into CASSSGGSGNTIYF.

The genes are TRBV27 and TRBJ1-5; D is ambiguous. The CDR3 runs 18 residues. The V gene's germline CDR1 is MNHEY and CDR2 SMNVEV (reference sequence). Trimming took off 3 bases at V and 0 bases at J, with 18 bases between the two ends. The DNA of the CDR3 is TGTGCCAGCAGTTTGATTGGGCCTTCGACCCATAGCAATCAGCCCCAGCATTTT. It translates to CASSLIGPSTHSNQPQHF.

In its sample, this clone was seen once. The chain employs TRBV9 and TRBJ2-3, with D perhaps TRBD1 or TRBD2 (5 bases each). This CDR3 is 16 amino acids long. The V end was cut by 0 bases, the J end by 1 base, with 12 bases between. The germline gives CDR1 SGDLS, CDR2 YYNGEE. This chain's CDR3 is CASSVDRQGGTDTQYF. CDR3 sequence (DNA): TGTGCCAGCAGCGTAGATCGGCAGGGAGGCACAGATACGCAGTATTTT.

This clone was seen just once. CDR3 loop: CAWSRGAPLGHQPQHF. The CDR3 DNA sequence: TGTGCCTGGAGTCGAGGGGCTCCCTTGGGTCATCAGCCCCAGCATTTT. The rearrangement joins TRBV30 to TRBJ1-5; maybe TRBD1 (5 bases). Trimming shortened V by 2 bases and J by 5 bases, and 19 bases separated the two germline ends. The CDR3 has 16 residues. Germline V gene sequence: CDR1 GTSNPN, CDR2 SVGIG (reference sequence).

A note on this clone: At the DNA level, this CDR3 is encoded by other sequences in the same sample as well. The V gene is TRBV12-3 or TRBV12-4, the J gene TRBJ1-2; D possibly corresponds to TRBD1 (6 bases). V lost 6 bases, J lost 7 bases, and 12 bases lay in between. This CDR3 has 12 residues. In nucleotides, the CDR3 is TGTGCCAGCAGCCCAGGGGCGGGTGGCTACACCTTC. Protein sequence: CASSPGAGGYTF.

V gene TRBV19 combines with J gene TRBJ1-6; D uncertain. This CDR3 is 13 amino acids long. The germline CDR1 and CDR2 sequences are LNHDA and SQIVND (reference sequence). Trimming took 10 bases from V and 7 from J, leaving 14 bases between them. CDR3 in amino acids: CATMPSGNSPLHF. Here the CDR3 DNA reads TGTGCCACTATGCCCTCGGGGAATTCACCCCTCCACTTT.

On this clone: Other DNA sequences in the same sample also yield this CDR3. The chain links TRBV5-1 to TRBJ1-1; D uncertain. The ends were cut back, 0 bases at V and 1 base at J, with 4 bases in the middle. The germline V gene encodes CDR1 SGHRS and CDR2 YFSETQ. The CDR3 runs 13 residues. CDR3 coding DNA: TGCGCCAGCAGCTTGGGGGGGAACACTGAAGCTTTCTTT. It yields the protein CASSLGGNTEAFF. The variable domain in full, with the rest retrieved from reference TRBV5-1 and TRBJ1-1, is KAGVTQTPRYLIKTRGQQVTLSCSPISGHRSVSWYQQTPGQGLQFLFEYFSETQRNKGNFPGRFSGRQFSNSRSEMNVSTLELGDSALYLCASSLGGNTEAFFGQGTRLTVV.

The chain employs TRBV19 and TRBJ2-7; no definite D call. The CDR3 spans 12 residues. V lost 5 bases to trimming and J lost 7 bases, with 12 bases between them. The germline gives CDR1 LNHDA, CDR2 SQIVND (reference sequence). The CDR3 sequence: CASSHRSTEQYF. The CDR3 DNA sequence: TGTGCCAGTAGTCACCGATCTACTGAGCAGTACTTC. The variable domain in full, completed from reference TRBV19 and TRBJ2-7, reads DGGITQSPKYLFRKEGQNVTLSCEQNLNHDAMYWYRQDPGQGLRLIYYSQIVNDFQKGDIAEGYSVSREKKESFPLTVTSAQKNPTAFYLCASSHRSTEQYFGPGTRLTVT.

The rearrangement uses TRBV28 and TRBJ2-7; 7 nucleotides line up with TRBD1. The ends lost 3 bases at V and 6 bases at J; junction bases unmatched: 11. The germline V gene has CDR1 MDHEN and CDR2 SYDVKM. The CDR3 spans 15 residues. DNA of the CDR3: TGTGCCAGCAGTTTGGCATCGCTACAGGGGAGCGAGCAGTACTTC. Translation: CASSLASLQGSEQYF. Looking up the rest from reference TRBV28 and TRBJ2-7 gives the full variable domain: DVKVTQSSRYLVKRTGEKVFLECVQDMDHENMFWYRQDPGLGLRLIYFSYDVKMKEKGDIPEGYSVSREKKERFSLILESASTNQTSMYLCASSLASLQGSEQYFGPGTRLTVT.

The chain couples TRBV5-1 to TRBJ2-1; D is ambiguous. The length of the CDR3 is 12 residues. V was pared by 2 bases and J by 9 bases, with 9 bases between. Germline loops: CDR1 SGHRS, CDR2 YFSETQ. Here the CDR3 DNA reads TGCGCCAGCAGCTTCATGGGTTTTGAGCAGTTCTTC. As protein: CASSFMGFEQFF.

The rearrangement uses TRBV30 and TRBJ2-7, with 7 nucleotides matching TRBD1. V gave up 4 bases and J gave up 1 base; unmatched junction bases: 4. There are 13 residues in the CDR3. CDR1 is GTSNPN, CDR2 SVGIG, per germline (reference sequence). The DNA for the CDR3 is TGTGCCTGGATCGGACAGGAATCCTACGAGCAGTACTTC. It yields the protein CAWIGQESYEQYF.

This sequence joins TRBV27 and TRBJ2-7; D remains ambiguous. Germline V lookup: CDR1 MNHEY, CDR2 SMNVEV (reference sequence). This CDR3 contains 15 residues. Trimming stripped 6 bases from V and 0 bases from J, with 15 bases between. CDR3 nucleotide sequence: TGTGCCAGCAGCACGATTCATGGTAGCTCCTACGAGCAGTACTTC. It translates to CASSTIHGSSYEQYF.

The CDR3 loop is CASSLTPNYEQYF. Here the CDR3 DNA reads TGTGCCAGCAGCTTAACTCCAAACTACGAGCAGTACTTC. The rearrangement uses TRBV7-3 and TRBJ2-7; D ambiguous. There are 13 residues in the CDR3. The V gene's germline CDR1 is SGHTA and CDR2 FQGTGA. The V and J ends lost 0 bases and 3 bases respectively, with 6 bases between them.

The CDR3 spells CAWSGRPGYSYEQYF. The CDR3 DNA follows: TGTGCCTGGAGTGGACGTCCCGGCTACTCCTACGAGCAGTACTTC. The rearrangement links TRBV30 to TRBJ2-7; D remains ambiguous. The CDR3 sequence is 15 residues long. CDR1 GTSNPN and CDR2 SVGIG come from the germline V gene (reference sequence). Trimming pared 1 base from V and 0 bases from J, leaving 13 bases between.

The chain combines TRBV4-2 with TRBJ1-3, with D unresolved. The germline V gene encodes CDR1 LGHNA and CDR2 YNFKEQ. V lost 2 bases, J lost 0 bases, and 11 bases lay in between. The CDR3 sequence is 16 residues long. CDR3 bases: TGTGCCAGCAGCCAAAGGTTGGGGAGCTCTGGAAACACCATATATTTT. Amino acids: CASSQRLGSSGNTIYF.

This chain uses TRBV2 with TRBJ1-2; D is ambiguous. Between the trimmed V and J ends, which lost 3 bases and 7 bases, there was a span of 12 bases. The CDR3 loop spans 13 amino acids. From germline, CDR1 is SNHLY and CDR2 FYNNEI. The CDR3 region has the DNA TGTGCCAGCAGTGATCGGCAGACCACTGGCTACACCTTC. Its translation: CASSDRQTTGYTF. Combining the CDR3 with reference TRBV2 and TRBJ1-2 gives the whole variable domain EPEVTQTPSHQVTQMGQEVILRCVPISNHLYFYWYRQILGQKVEFLVSFYNNEISEKSEIFDDQFSVERPDGSNFTLKIRSTKLEDSAMYFCASSDRQTTGYTFGSGTRLTVV.

This rearrangement joins TRBV3-1 (or the pseudogene TRBV3-2) to TRBJ1-6, with 7 bases that match TRBD1. The CDR3 is 18 amino acids. Germline V gene lookup returns CDR1 LGHDT and CDR2 YNNKEL (reference sequence). Germline trimming cut 4 bases from V and 0 bases from J; bases unmatched to any gene: 9. The CDR3 loop is CASSRGQRPSSYNSPLHF. CDR3 nucleotide sequence: TGTGCCAGCAGCCGGGGACAGCGCCCTAGCTCCTATAATTCACCCCTCCACTTT.

Written as DNA, the CDR3 is TGTGCCAGCAGCGTAGCTCGACAGGGCACTGAAGCTTTCTTT. Encoded protein: CASSVARQGTEAFF. The rearrangement joins TRBV9 to TRBJ1-1; 7 bases are shared with TRBD1. The CDR3 totals 14 residues. Germline CDR1 reads SGDLS; CDR2 reads YYNGEE. V lost 0 bases to trimming and J lost 4 bases; unmatched junction nucleotides: 3.

The chain combines TRBV10-2 with TRBJ2-1; the match to TRBD2 covers 10 bases. Germline V gives CDR1 WSHSY, CDR2 SAAADI. The CDR3 totals 15 residues. With V trimmed by 8 bases and J by 2 bases, 6 bases remained unmatched. CDR3 protein: CASRAGGLTYNEQFF. The CDR3 DNA follows: TGCGCCAGCCGAGCGGGAGGGCTCACCTACAATGAGCAGTTCTTC.

DNA of the CDR3: TGTGCCAGCAGCTCCGCGGTAGCGGGGGCCTTAGGGGATACGCAGTATTTT. It codes for CASSSAVAGALGDTQYF. The V and J genes are TRBV5-6 and TRBJ2-3, with TRBD2 identical over 9 bases. The V gene end was trimmed by 3 bases and the J gene end by 6 bases; junction bases not matched to a gene: 14. Germline CDR1 is SGHDT and CDR2 is YYEEEE. The CDR3 loop spans 17 amino acids.

The genes are TRBV2 and TRBJ2-7; no clear D. The CDR3 is made up of 13 amino acids. The germline V gene has CDR1 SNHLY and CDR2 FYNNEI. The germline V and J ends were trimmed by 7 bases and 2 bases, with 12 bases remaining between them. CDR3 nucleotides: TGTGCCAGCAAGAGCGATTCGCCCTACGAGCAGTACTTC. Protein sequence: CASKSDSPYEQYF.

The V gene is TRBV5-1, the J gene TRBJ2-7, with a weak D call TRBD1 (5 bases). This CDR3 spans 14 amino acids. V was clipped by 4 bases and J by 0 bases, with 11 bases between them. Germline V gene lookup returns CDR1 SGHRS and CDR2 YFSETQ. The CDR3 region is CASSLTVFSYEQYF. CDR3 in DNA: TGCGCCAGCAGCCTGACAGTCTTCTCCTACGAGCAGTACTTC.

The V gene is TRBV11-3, the J gene TRBJ2-1, with D possibly matching TRBD1 (6 bases). Germline CDR1 SGHNT, CDR2 YENEEA. V shed 6 bases and J shed 7 bases, with 19 bases lying between them. The CDR3 length is 15 residues. For the CDR3, the DNA is TGTGCCAGCAGTCCAGGGGAAGGGGGAAAAAATGAGCAGTTCTTC. Its protein is CASSPGEGGKNEQFF. Drawing the rest from reference TRBV11-3 and TRBJ2-1, the complete variable domain is EAGVVQSPRYKIIEKKQPVAFWCNPISGHNTLYWYLQNLGQGPELLIRYENEEAVDDSQLPKDRFSAERLKGVDSTLKIQPAELGDSAVYLCASSPGEGGKNEQFFGPGTRLTVL.

The chain has TRBV6-2 or TRBV6-3 and TRBJ2-7; either TRBD1 or TRBD2 may supply D (5 bases each). The CDR3 extends over 13 amino acids. The germline V gene has CDR1 MNHEY and CDR2 SVGEGT. V was clipped by 4 bases and J by 13 bases, with 20 bases between them. The CDR3 sequence is CASSLLLRDRKYF. The CDR3 region has the DNA TGTGCCAGCAGTTTACTACTCCGGGACCGAAAATACTTC.

This chain joins TRBV30 and TRBJ2-2, with D hard to call. The germline CDR1 and CDR2 sequences are GTSNPN and SVGIG (reference sequence). V was pared by 4 bases and J by 5 bases, with 17 bases between. This CDR3 comprises 15 residues. The CDR3 loop reads CAWKLRIRGTGELFF. The CDR3 DNA reads TGTGCCTGGAAGTTGAGGATTAGAGGAACCGGGGAGCTGTTTTTT. Full variable domain (outside the CDR3, taken from reference TRBV30 and TRBJ2-2): SQTIHQWPATLVQPVGSPLSLECTVEGTSNPNLYWYRQAAGRGLQLLFYSVGIGQISSEVPQNLSASRPQDRQFILSSKKLLLSDSGFYLCAWKLRIRGTGELFFGEGSRLTVL.

This CDR3 reads CASRDRAGNQPQHF. Here the CDR3 DNA reads TGTGCCAGCAGAGACAGGGCCGGCAATCAGCCCCAGCATTTT. This rearrangement joins TRBV6-5 to TRBJ1-5; 7 nucleotides agree with TRBD1. The CDR3 runs to 14 residues. V was pared by 6 bases and J by 2 bases, with 4 bases of the junction left unmatched. The germline V gene encodes CDR1 MNHEY and CDR2 SVGAGI.

With regard to this clone: Mismatch with germline at one junction end may stem from a read error. The chain has TRBV23-1 and TRBJ2-7; D possibly corresponds to TRBD1 (5 bases). TRBV23-1 is an ORF for which the function is uncertain. This CDR3 has 13 amino acids. CDR3 sequence: CASSQKGIHFAHF. The DNA for the CDR3 is TGCGCCAGCAGTCAAAAGGGGATACACTTCGCTCACTTC.

The chain couples TRBV27 to TRBJ2-7; D is unclear. Germline assignment: CDR1 MNHEY and CDR2 SMNVEV (reference sequence). The CDR3 extends over 12 amino acids. V was pared by 6 bases and J by 6 bases, with 12 bases between. The CDR3 protein is CASSRQFGEQYF. CDR3 coding DNA: TGTGCCAGCAGCCGACAATTTGGCGAGCAGTACTTC.

The chain links TRBV7-9 to TRBJ1-2; D uncertain. Trimming pared 4 bases from V and 7 bases from J, leaving 16 bases between. CDR3 size: 14 residues. The germline gives CDR1 SEHNR, CDR2 FQNEAQ (reference sequence). The CDR3 reads CASSYPGSSFGYTF. CDR3 coding DNA: TGTGCCAGCAGCTACCCCGGGTCATCTTTTGGCTACACCTTC.

The rearrangement joins TRBV28 to TRBJ2-1; D is unresolved. The V gene lost 5 bases and the J gene lost 8 bases, with 10 bases spanning the gap. The CDR3 extends over 12 amino acids. Germline values: CDR1 MDHEN, CDR2 SYDVKM. CDR3 amino acids: CASSHRVDEQFF. In DNA form, the CDR3 reads TGTGCCAGCAGTCACCGAGTGGATGAGCAGTTCTTC.

The chain is built from TRBV2 and TRBJ1-2, with 10 bases aligning to TRBD1. The CDR3 is 13 amino acids. CDR1 is SNHLY, CDR2 FYNNEI, per germline. The V segment lost 6 bases and the J segment 6 bases; nucleotides outside the gene matches: 4. CDR3: CASRAGTGDGYTF. Here the CDR3 DNA reads TGTGCCAGCAGAGCTGGGACAGGGGATGGCTACACCTTC.